This T cell receptor beta chain was obtained from a study of T cell repertoires in aging, cancer and after chemotherapy. Study context: Donors were grouped into six age bands spanning 30 or younger through 70 or older. Over several months to years, re-sampled healthy donor repertoires clearly shared clones.

TCR beta rearrangements were amplified from peripheral blood genomic DNA. General study points: Across the chemotherapy interval, each cancer cohort showed higher median generation probability, suggesting thymic rebound.

This clonotype was detected a few times. Antigen specificity is unknown. V lost 6 bases and J lost 2; bases outside the gene matches: 5. The CDR3 spans 14 residues. Per germline, CDR1 KGHSH and CDR2 LQKENI. Multiplex touch-down PCR with TRB-A/B primers amplified rearranged V-D-J TRB sequences. Each CDR3 protein is one row after TCRdb ran MiXCR on the multiplex PCR reads. The top ten hold 1.9% of the sample, which has 9,500 to 11,000 distinct CDR3 sequences, 25% to 35% seen once. The genes are TRBV18 and TRBJ2-7; the match to TRBD1 covers 9 bases. The specimen was blood. This clonotype was obtained from a human donor in good health. CDR3 in amino acids: CASSRTGDAYEQYF. In DNA, the CDR3 is TGTGCCAGCTCGCGGACAGGGGATGCCTACGAGCAGTACTTC.